This T cell receptor (beta chain) was documented in a study of PD-L1 blockade in urothelial cancer. Study at large: Blood samples had a median of 141,255 T cells.

The CDR3 is 15 residues long. Patient disease was locally advanced or metastatic urothelial carcinoma. Per-patient samples, pretreatment and on-treatment, numbered 1 to 8. In this sample, this clone turned up a few times. Synthetic TCR analog templates were added to each PCR reaction. The data were produced by immunoSEQ multiplex PCR, yet TCRdb's version contains in-frame clones alone and is incomplete. Found here are roughly 45,000 clones, more than 75% of them singletons; the top ten hold around 14%. This sequence joins TRBV21-1 and TRBJ1-5; TRBD1, the D gene given by the table, was not confirmed from the DNA. TRBV21-1 is marked as a pseudogene. The source material was PBMCs, sampled around atezolizumab (anti-PD-L1) treatment. This TCR came from a woman between 55 and 75 years old with urothelial cancer. In DNA form, the CDR3 reads TGTGCCAGCACCGGGACAGGGGCACACAATCAGCCCCAGCATTTT. Protein product: CASTGTGAHNQPQHF.